These 30 T cell receptor beta chains share one sample of origin, sequenced in a study of regulatory T cells in long-lasting Graves disease. Arm-PCR of CDR3 regions and iRepertoire HTBI primers were the basis on which TCR beta libraries were built. Via MiXCR, TCRdb re-called the multiplex PCR reads, giving one row per CDR3 protein. The repertoire includes about 290,000 distinct CDR3 sequences, 20% to 25% of them detected once, and roughly 56% sits in the top ten. Time point in this sample: persistent/refractory GD, antithyroid drugs over 5 years with positive TRAb. The TCR library was prepared using RNA isolated from PBMCs. Sample: peripheral blood mononuclear cells (PBMCs), taken when the disease was refractory, from a patient treated with antithyroid drugs. The receptors stem from a female donor with Graves disease.

The chain links TRBV2 to TRBJ2-3; 9 nucleotides match TRBD2. V dropped 10 bases and J dropped 3; count of bases not matched to a gene: 8. The germline CDR1 and CDR2 sequences are SNHLY and FYNNEI. The CDR3 has 14 residues. CDR3: CATTAGGRTDTQYF. The CDR3 coding sequence is TGTGCCACTACCGCGGGAGGGAGGACAGATACGCAGTATTTT.

The chain uses TRBV20-1 and TRBJ2-7, with D tentatively TRBD1 or TRBD2 (6 bases each). The CDR3 spans 15 residues. In germline, CDR1 is DFQATT, CDR2 SNEGSKA (reference sequence). Trimming took 3 bases from V and 5 from J, leaving 20 bases between them. CDR3: CSASVLGGLRNEQYF. Written as DNA, the CDR3 is TGCAGTGCTAGTGTACTCGGGGGCCTCCGTAACGAGCAGTACTTC.

Many counts were recorded for this clonotype. The V and J genes are TRBV12-3 or TRBV12-4 and TRBJ2-7; D possibly corresponds to TRBD2 (6 bases). The V end was cut by 1 base, the J end by 2 bases, with 12 bases between. There are 15 residues in the CDR3. The CDR3 spells CASSLVGSFPYEQYF. In DNA, the CDR3 is TGTGCCAGCAGTTTAGTCGGGAGTTTCCCCTACGAGCAGTACTTC.

This clonotype was detected ten times or more. This rearrangement joins TRBV6-2 or TRBV6-3 to TRBJ1-5; D gene uncertain. Germline CDR1 MNHEY, CDR2 SVGEGT. The CDR3 has 15 amino acids. V was cut by 5 bases and J by 3 bases, with 14 bases left in between. The CDR3 spells CASSLPWALNQPQHF. The CDR3 nucleotides are TGTGCCAGCAGTCTCCCCTGGGCGCTCAATCAGCCCCAGCATTTT.

The chain carries TRBV28 and TRBJ2-1; TRBD1 aligns across 7 bases. CDR3 length: 15 residues. The ends lost 1 base at V and 0 bases at J; junction bases unmatched: 0. Germline V CDR1 and CDR2: MDHEN, SYDVKM. Here the CDR3 DNA reads TGTGCCAGCAGTTTATCAGGGGGCTCCTACAATGAGCAGTTCTTC. This gives the protein CASSLSGGSYNEQFF.

This clonotype turned up a few times. The rearrangement uses TRBV7-6 and TRBJ2-5, with 12 bases that match TRBD2. V lost 0 bases, J lost 5 bases, and 4 bases stayed unmatched. Germline lookup yields CDR1 SGHVS and CDR2 FNYEAQ. The CDR3 extends over 16 amino acids. CDR3 sequence (DNA): TGTGCCAGCAGCTTAGCCGCCGGGACTAGCGGGGAGACCCAGTACTTC. Translated, it gives CASSLAAGTSGETQYF.

V and J are TRBV3-1 and TRBJ2-2; unclear D gene. This CDR3 contains 14 residues. The germline V and J ends were trimmed by 3 bases and 2 bases, with 7 bases remaining between them. Germline V gene data show CDR1 as LGHDT and CDR2 as YNNKEL (reference sequence). CDR3 loop: CASSQGINTGELFF. The CDR3 region has the DNA TGTGCCAGCAGCCAGGGTATCAACACCGGGGAGCTGTTTTTT.

The chain combines TRBV12-3 or TRBV12-4 with TRBJ1-2; D remains ambiguous. Trimming shortened V by 5 bases and J by 4 bases, and 8 bases separated the two germline ends. The CDR3 consists of 12 residues. The CDR3 DNA sequence: TGTGCCAGCAGTCCAGAGTTCTATGGCTACACCTTC. Amino acid sequence: CASSPEFYGYTF.

This clonotype appeared many times. The CDR3 DNA reads as TGTGCCAGCAGTTTCCGTCTACTAGCGGGAGGCGAGCAGTACTTC. Translating gives CASSFRLLAGGEQYF. The chain recombines TRBV12-3 or TRBV12-4 with TRBJ2-7; 12 positions agree with TRBD2. V lost 3 bases to trimming and J lost 6 bases; unmatched junction nucleotides: 6. The CDR3 has 15 amino acids.

This sequence joins TRBV27 and TRBJ2-5; 8 bases align to TRBD2. The J call may not be correct, given that the DNA end is closer to TRBJ2-1. CDR3 length equals 14 residues. CDR1 is MNHEY and CDR2 is SMNVEV in the germline V gene (reference sequence). CDR3 region: CASADGTSPNEQFF. CDR3 in DNA: TGTGCCAGCGCTGACGGGACTAGTCCAAATGAGCAGTTCTTC.

V gene TRBV20-1 combines with J gene TRBJ2-3; 9 bases line up with TRBD2. V was pared by 2 bases and J by 6 bases, with 9 bases of the junction left unmatched. The CDR3 contains 15 residues. CDR1 is DFQATT and CDR2 is SNEGSKA in the germline V gene (reference sequence). The CDR3 nucleotides are TGCAGTGCTAGAAAGGTTGCGACTAGCGGCGATACGCAGTATTTT. Protein: CSARKVATSGDTQYF.

This clonotype was observed many times. Mismatch with germline at one junction end may stem from a read error. The V and J genes are TRBV7-2 and TRBJ2-7; D might be TRBD1 or TRBD2, each matching 5 bases. CDR3 size: 13 residues. In germline, CDR1 is SGHTA, CDR2 FQGNSA. The CDR3 DNA sequence: TGTGCCAGCAGTTTAGCCGGGACGTACGAGCAGTACTTC. Encoded protein: CASSLAGTYEQYF.

This clonotype was recorded at least ten times. The chain carries TRBV6-1 and TRBJ1-1, with D possibly TRBD1 on 6 matching bases. Looked up from germline, CDR1 is MNHNS and CDR2 is SASEGT. Trimming stripped 8 bases from V and 0 bases from J, with 19 bases between. The CDR3 loop spans 16 amino acids. CDR3 sequence: CASLPSGGSLNTEAFF. CDR3 bases: TGTGCCAGCTTGCCGAGCGGGGGCTCCCTGAACACTGAAGCTTTCTTT.

The chain carries TRBV5-8 and TRBJ1-6, with a weak D call TRBD1 (5 bases). Germline assignment: CDR1 SGHTS and CDR2 YDEGEE. The V end was cut by 7 bases, the J end by 5 bases, with 16 bases between. The CDR3 covers 15 residues. Here the CDR3 reads CASANPPGNNSPLHF. CDR3 DNA sequence: TGTGCCAGCGCTAACCCCCCAGGGAATAATTCACCCCTCCACTTT.

This clonotype was recorded at least ten times. The chain employs TRBV27 and TRBJ1-5; no firm D call. Per the germline V gene, CDR1 is MNHEY and CDR2 is SMNVEV (reference sequence). The V gene lost 3 bases and the J gene lost 3 bases, with 12 bases spanning the gap. There are 15 residues in the CDR3. CDR3: CASSLRGSPNQPQHF. As DNA, the CDR3 is TGTGCCAGCAGTTTGCGGGGATCCCCCAATCAGCCCCAGCATTTT.

On this clonotype: This likely came from a read error, as a far larger clone is one base away. This CDR3 reads CASSPTPGLAGEETQYF. CDR3 DNA sequence: TGTGCCAGCAGTCCTACTCCCGGACTAGCGGGGGAAGAGACCCAGTACTTC. V is TRBV7-2 and J is TRBJ2-5; TRBD2 matches 13 bases. The germline CDR1 and CDR2 sequences are SGHTA and FQGNSA. The length of the CDR3 is 17 residues. Trimming cost V 6 bases and J 3 bases; bases outside gene matches: 10.

This clonotype was counted many times. V usage is TRBV6-1 and J usage is TRBJ1-2; 7 nucleotides align to TRBD1. Germline trimming cut 8 bases from V and 1 base from J; bases unmatched to any gene: 4. This CDR3 comprises 13 residues. Germline loops: CDR1 MNHNS, CDR2 SASEGT. Here the CDR3 reads CASRDSINYGYTF. The CDR3 DNA reads as TGTGCCAGCCGGGACAGCATTAACTATGGCTACACCTTC.

The table lists this clonotype with many counts. The rearrangement joins TRBV7-2 to TRBJ2-5, with D tentatively TRBD2 (6 bases). The ends were cut back, 5 bases at V and 7 bases at J, with 17 bases in the middle. CDR1 and CDR2 (germline): SGHTA, FQGNSA. This CDR3 contains 14 residues. In DNA form, the CDR3 reads TGTGCCAGCAGCGGGGACGGGGGAATCGGGACCCAGTACTTC. It codes for CASSGDGGIGTQYF.

The chain employs TRBV7-2 and TRBJ2-5; D call uncertain. Germline V lookup: CDR1 SGHTA, CDR2 FQGNSA. The CDR3 runs 15 residues. V lost 4 bases, J lost 0 bases, and 12 bases lay in between. CDR3 sequence reads: CASSSFPQYQETQYF. CDR3 nucleotide sequence: TGTGCCAGCAGCTCCTTCCCACAGTACCAAGAGACCCAGTACTTC.

This clonotype has only a few counts. V gene TRBV5-5 combines with J gene TRBJ2-4, with D possibly being TRBD2 (6 bases). Looked up from germline, CDR1 is SGHKS and CDR2 is YYEKEE (reference sequence). The CDR3 contains 15 residues. The V gene lost 0 bases and the J gene lost 8 bases, with 15 bases spanning the gap. The DNA of the CDR3 is TGTGCCAGCAGCTTGGGGTATGGAGGGAAAGACATTCAGTACTTC. Residues: CASSLGYGGKDIQYF.

There are many counts of this clonotype. The chain links TRBV6-1 to TRBJ1-5; D uncertain. Germline loops: CDR1 MNHNS, CDR2 SASEGT. With 10 bases removed from V and 3 bases from J, the gap between germline ends came to 19 bases. The CDR3 is 15 residues long. The CDR3 DNA reads as TGTGCCACCGGACCCGGGCATTTCTTCAATCAGCCCCAGCATTTT. This gives the protein CATGPGHFFNQPQHF.

Remarks on this clonotype: A read error is likely, as this CDR3 ends without the conserved phenylalanine or tryptophan. The chain uses TRBV27 and TRBJ1-5; a possible D gene is TRBD1 (5 bases). The CDR3 runs to 14 residues. The V end lost 6 bases, the J end lost 5 bases, and 14 bases lay between the germline ends. Germline loops: CDR1 MNHEY, CDR2 SMNVEV (reference sequence). For the CDR3, the DNA is TGTGCCAGCAGCACGGGGGAGACCCATCAGCCCCAGCATTTG. Translation gives CASSTGETHQPQHL.

In its sample, this clonotype was seen many times. The V call is TRBV12-3 or TRBV12-4, the J call TRBJ1-1, with TRBD1 as a possible D gene (6 bases). The CDR3 spans 12 residues. V shed 2 bases and J shed 8 bases, with 9 bases lying between them. CDR3 sequence reads: CASSLWGAEAFF. For the CDR3, the DNA is TGTGCCAGCAGTTTATGGGGGGCCGAAGCTTTCTTT.

In its sample, this clonotype was seen many times. The chain joins TRBV28 to TRBJ2-7; 7 bases line up with TRBD1. This CDR3 has 15 residues. With 4 bases clipped from V and 3 bases from J, the junction kept 9 bases outside the gene matches. CDR1 is MDHEN, CDR2 SYDVKM, per germline. The CDR3 coding sequence is TGTGCCAGCAGTTCAAACAGGGGATCAAGCTACGAGCAGTACTTC. Translating gives CASSSNRGSSYEQYF.

This clonotype was observed many times. The chain joins TRBV7-8 to TRBJ2-7; either TRBD1 or TRBD2 may fit D (6 bases each). Trimming pared 1 base from V and 6 bases from J, leaving 28 bases between. The CDR3 is 19 amino acids. CDR1 is SGHVS and CDR2 is FQNEAQ in the germline V gene. The CDR3 DNA sequence: TGTGCCAGCAGCTTAGGGGGCCCATCGATGGGGGGCGGGCAGGTCGAGCAGTACTTC. This encodes CASSLGGPSMGGGQVEQYF.

The chain uses TRBV9 and TRBJ2-1; D might be TRBD1 (5 bases). This CDR3 has 14 residues. Germline assignment: CDR1 SGDLS and CDR2 YYNGEE. The ends were cut back, 3 bases at V and 7 bases at J, with 14 bases in the middle. The CDR3 loop is CASSAQGKRNEQFF. CDR3 DNA sequence: TGTGCCAGCAGCGCTCAGGGAAAAAGGAATGAGCAGTTCTTC.

This clonotype was seen ten or more times. This chain links TRBV27 with TRBJ1-2; D gene unclear. The CDR3 has 14 amino acids. The V and J ends lost 8 bases and 4 bases respectively, with 17 bases between them. Germline CDR1 reads MNHEY; CDR2 reads SMNVEV (reference sequence). CDR3 protein: CASHGGDEAYGYTF. CDR3 sequence (DNA): TGTGCCAGCCATGGCGGGGATGAAGCCTATGGCTACACCTTC.

This clonotype came up many times. This sequence joins TRBV15 and TRBJ2-7; D gene ambiguous. CDR3 length equals 15 residues. Germline V gives CDR1 LNHNV, CDR2 YYDKDF (reference sequence). Between the trimmed V and J ends, which lost 1 base and 3 bases, there was a span of 13 bases. CDR3 sequence reads: CATSRGGSGRYEQYF. DNA of the CDR3: TGTGCCACCAGCAGAGGTGGATCGGGCCGCTACGAGCAGTACTTC.

The gene calls are TRBV9 and TRBJ2-5; D is tentatively TRBD1 or TRBD2 (6 bases each). CDR1 and CDR2 from the germline V gene are SGDLS and YYNGEE. The CDR3 sequence is 16 residues long. Trimming removed 0 bases at V and 5 bases at J, with 17 bases between. In DNA form, the CDR3 reads TGTGCCAGCAGCGTAGATGGGGGGCGAGGTTTGGAGACCCAGTACTTC. Translation gives CASSVDGGRGLETQYF.

This clonotype was recorded many times. The rearrangement joins TRBV6-2 or TRBV6-3 to TRBJ1-1; D possibly corresponds to TRBD1 (5 bases). The CDR3 sequence is 14 residues long. The V gene's germline CDR1 is MNHEY and CDR2 SVGEGT. Trimming shortened V by 2 bases and J by 5 bases, and 12 bases separated the two germline ends. The CDR3 region is CASSYLRQGTEAFF. Here the CDR3 DNA reads TGTGCCAGCAGTTACCTCCGCCAGGGAACTGAAGCTTTCTTT.